This TCR beta chain was found in a study of blood T cell repertoires in COVID-19. Looking at the study overall: T cells, B-cell-depleted T cells, or PBMCs supplied cDNA or gDNA.

Clones were read by immunoSEQ multiplex PCR, and TCRdb kept only the in-frame ones, dropping some. Found here are 240,000 or so clones, more than 70% of them singletons; the top ten hold 0.99%. This clone appeared once. This CDR3 region has 17 residues. V dropped 0 bases and J dropped 8; count of bases not matched to a gene: 9. The V gene's germline CDR1 is LGHNA and CDR2 YSLEER. Source material: peripheral blood. The rearrangement joins TRBV4-3 to TRBJ2-1, with TRBD1 matching 11 bases. The origin of this receptor is a woman between 40 and 55 years old who had recovered from COVID-19. The DNA of the CDR3 is TGCGCCAGCAGCCAAGATGGCGGGACAGGGGGTCGGTATGAGCAGTTCTTC. Protein: CASSQDGGTGGRYEQFF.